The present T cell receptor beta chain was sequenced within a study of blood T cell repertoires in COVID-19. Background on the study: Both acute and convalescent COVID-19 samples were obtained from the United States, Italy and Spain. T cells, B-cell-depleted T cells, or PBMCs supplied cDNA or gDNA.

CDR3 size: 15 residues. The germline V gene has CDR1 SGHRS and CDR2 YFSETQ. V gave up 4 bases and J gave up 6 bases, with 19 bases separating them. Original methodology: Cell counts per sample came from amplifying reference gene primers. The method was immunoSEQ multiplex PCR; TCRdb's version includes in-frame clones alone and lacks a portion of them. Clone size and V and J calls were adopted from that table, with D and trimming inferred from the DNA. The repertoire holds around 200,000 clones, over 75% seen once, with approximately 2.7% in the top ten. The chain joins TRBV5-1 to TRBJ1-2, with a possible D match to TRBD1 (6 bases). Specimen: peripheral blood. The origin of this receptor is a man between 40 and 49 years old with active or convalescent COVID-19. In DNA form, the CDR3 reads TGCGCCAGCAGCGTCCTCCAACAGGGTCTGGATGGCTACACCTTC. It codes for CASSVLQQGLDGYTF.